This T cell receptor beta chain originates from a study of vaccination effects on CD4 cells after COVID-19. Germline trimming cut 2 bases from V and 0 bases from J; bases unmatched to any gene: 2. This CDR3 has 14 amino acids. Germline values: CDR1 SGHRS, CDR2 YFSETQ. Study-wide results and caveats: Late post-vaccination, clones induced by infection and those induced by vaccine underwent marked clonal contraction.

The method was immunoSEQ multiplex PCR; TCRdb's version includes in-frame clones alone and lacks a portion of them. The table has about 41,000 clones, 70% seen once. Antigen-specific CD4+ T cells expanded by the ViraFEST assay with viral peptide pools were then sequenced. An approximately ten-day culture period preceded the isolation of CD4+ T cells. In the vaccine recipients, nucleocapsid antibodies were negative and there was no prior SARS-CoV-2 infection. Half-medium changes using IL-2 medium occurred on days 3 and 7. To note about this clone: Its antigen remains unidentified.

J is TRBJ2-7 and V is TRBV5-1, with TRBD2 matching over 7 bases. The specimen was CD4+ T cells from PBMCs cultured with HCoV-OC43 spike peptides, collected before COVID-19 vaccination. Subset given: HCoV-OC43 spike overlapping peptide pool stimulation. The TCR sequence derives from a human donor who received a COVID-19 vaccine. The CDR3: CASSLAGSSYEQYF. The CDR3 DNA sequence: TGCGCCAGCAGCTTAGCGGGAAGCTCCTACGAGCAGTACTTC.